Each of the 19 T cell receptor beta chains below was sequenced from the same sample in a study of T cell clusters in autoimmune cytopenias (dated by TCRdb to 2018 to 2020). For each sample, TRB amplification used about 0.25 ug of peripheral blood genomic DNA, equal to roughly 38,000 genome equivalents. Instrument on record: Illumina MiSeq. To amplify TRB rearrangements, a touch-down multiplex PCR protocol was run with the TRB-A and TRB-B primer pools combined in a single tube. TCRdb reprocessed the public reads and reports one entry per CDR3 protein sequence, without DNA. Per the sample table, the count is fewer than 6,500 distinct CDR3 sequences. The ten largest make up more than 6.5% of the sample. The sequencing sample was made of peripheral blood. These receptor sequences come from a human donor with an autoimmune cytopenia or autoimmune hepatitis (not recorded which).

The rearrangement uses TRBV6-2 or TRBV6-3 and TRBJ2-1. The CDR3 is made up of 15 amino acids. Germline V gene data show CDR1 as MNHEY and CDR2 as SVGEGT. The CDR3 sequence: CAISFFGSSYNEQFF.

The chain is built from TRBV27 and TRBJ2-7; the D gene TCRdb calls, TRBD2, cannot be checked with no DNA. This CDR3 comprises 19 residues. Germline CDR1 MNHEY, CDR2 SMNVEV (reference sequence). CDR3 in amino acids: CASSLRMSLASGSSYEQYF.

This clonotype shows up as medium-sized by frequency. The V and J genes are TRBV19 and TRBJ2-7; the TCRdb call, TRBD1, lacks DNA for checking. Per germline, CDR1 LNHDA and CDR2 SQIVND (reference sequence). CDR3 length equals 15 residues. The CDR3 here is CASSKPGQGLYEQYF.

In terms of frequency, this clonotype is medium-sized. This sequence joins TRBV6-5 and TRBJ1-4. CDR3 length: 13 residues. CDR1 MNHEY and CDR2 SVGAGI come from the germline V gene. The CDR3 reads CASSYERGEKLFF.

Frequency places this clonotype as medium-sized (0.01 to 0.1%). This CDR3 reads CASSTIQGIMNTEAFF. J is TRBJ1-1 and V is TRBV27; TCRdb indicates TRBD1, and absent DNA this call remains unverified. This CDR3 spans 16 amino acids. Per germline, CDR1 MNHEY and CDR2 SMNVEV (reference sequence).

The V gene is TRBV15, the J gene TRBJ2-5; lacking DNA, the TRBD1 call made by TCRdb goes unchecked. Germline CDR1 is LNHNV and CDR2 is YYDKDF (reference sequence). The CDR3 extends over 18 amino acids. CDR3 sequence: CATSREKGRGRGAETQYF.

V and J are TRBV7-9 and TRBJ2-3; TCRdb's assignment of TRBD2 cannot be checked, as there is no DNA. This CDR3 is 16 amino acids long. Germline V lookup: CDR1 SEHNR, CDR2 FQNEAQ (reference sequence). CDR3 sequence: CASIRGLAGDTDTQYF.

V and J are TRBV5-6 and TRBJ1-1; checking the TCRdb D call of TRBD1 is not possible without DNA. CDR1 and CDR2 (germline): SGHDT, YYEEEE. This CDR3 is built from 15 residues. The CDR3 reads CASSLAGQLYTEAFF.

The V gene is TRBV12-3 or TRBV12-4, the J gene TRBJ1-1; the D call from TCRdb, TRBD1, cannot be confirmed without DNA. The CDR3 runs 13 residues. CDR3: CASSLGTEAEAFF.

The J gene is TRBJ1-1, the V gene TRBV27; TCRdb lists TRBD1, though no DNA is available to test this call. The CDR3 covers 15 residues. CDR1 is MNHEY, CDR2 SMNVEV, per germline (reference sequence). The CDR3 loop is CASSLGVGVNTEAFF.

The CDR3 reads CASTTTGSTDTQYF. The chain has TRBV6-2 or TRBV6-3 and TRBJ2-3. The CDR3 contains 14 residues. CDR1 is MNHEY, CDR2 SVGEGT, per germline.

According to its frequency, this clonotype is medium-sized. V gene TRBV19 combines with J gene TRBJ1-5; TCRdb indicates TRBD1, and absent DNA this call remains unverified. Germline CDR1 is LNHDA and CDR2 is SQIVND (reference sequence). This CDR3 spans 16 amino acids. The CDR3 loop is CASSMAPGQSNQPQHF.

The chain employs TRBV24-1 and TRBJ2-1; TCRdb's assignment of TRBD1 cannot be checked, as there is no DNA. This CDR3 is built from 14 residues. In germline, CDR1 is KGHDR, CDR2 SFDVKD. This CDR3 is CAANTGGRNNEQFF.

The chain uses TRBV19 and TRBJ1-1. The CDR3 is 12 amino acids. The germline V gene has CDR1 LNHDA and CDR2 SQIVND (reference sequence). CDR3 sequence reads: CASSIVGRAAFF.

The V gene is TRBV19, the J gene TRBJ1-1; TCRdb's D call, TRBD1, is unchecked because there is no DNA. This CDR3 is built from 16 residues. Germline V lookup: CDR1 LNHDA, CDR2 SQIVND (reference sequence). The CDR3 here is CASSRGQAHYNTEAFF.

This clonotype is classed as medium-sized (0.01 to 0.1%) by frequency. The rearrangement links TRBV5-1 to TRBJ2-3. The length of the CDR3 is 11 residues. Looked up from germline, CDR1 is SGHRS and CDR2 is YFSETQ. This CDR3 reads CASSATDTQYF.

The rearrangement joins TRBV14 to TRBJ1-6; checking the TCRdb D call of TRBD1 is not possible without DNA. This CDR3 region has 14 residues. CDR1 and CDR2 (germline): SGHDN, FVKESK. CDR3 protein: CASSQGRYNSPLHF.

J is TRBJ2-1 and V is TRBV4-3; TCRdb calls TRBD1, which cannot be checked without DNA. Germline V CDR1 and CDR2: LGHNA, YSLEER. This CDR3 has 15 residues. CDR3 sequence reads: CASSQDGQGYNEQFF.

The chain recombines TRBV7-9 with TRBJ2-3; TCRdb reports TRBD1, a call that lacks DNA to check it against. Germline lookup yields CDR1 SEHNR and CDR2 FQNEAQ (reference sequence). This CDR3 has 16 amino acids. The CDR3 protein is CASTPRGRGGADTQYF. The full variable domain, completed using reference TRBV7-9 and TRBJ2-3, is DTGVSQNPRHKITKRGQNVTFRCDPISEHNRLYWYRQTLGQGPEFLTYFQNEAQLEKSRLLSDRFSAERPKGSFSTLEIQRTEQGDSAMYLCASTPRGRGGADTQYFGPGTRLTVL.